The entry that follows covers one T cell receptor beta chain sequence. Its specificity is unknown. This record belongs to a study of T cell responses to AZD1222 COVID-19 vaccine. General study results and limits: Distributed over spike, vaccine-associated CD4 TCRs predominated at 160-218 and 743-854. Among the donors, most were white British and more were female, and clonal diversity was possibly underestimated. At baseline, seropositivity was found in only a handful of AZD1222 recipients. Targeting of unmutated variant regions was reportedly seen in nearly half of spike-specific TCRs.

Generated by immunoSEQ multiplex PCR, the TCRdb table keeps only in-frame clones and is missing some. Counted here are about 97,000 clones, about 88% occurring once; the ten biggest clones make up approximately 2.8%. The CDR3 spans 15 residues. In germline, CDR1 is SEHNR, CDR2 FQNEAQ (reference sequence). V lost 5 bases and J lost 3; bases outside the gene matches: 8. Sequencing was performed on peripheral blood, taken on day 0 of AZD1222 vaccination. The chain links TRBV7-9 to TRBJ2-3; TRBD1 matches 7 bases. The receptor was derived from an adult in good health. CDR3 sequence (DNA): TGTGCCAGCAGCCATACGACAGGGCTGACAGATACGCAGTATTTT. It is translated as CASSHTTGLTDTQYF.